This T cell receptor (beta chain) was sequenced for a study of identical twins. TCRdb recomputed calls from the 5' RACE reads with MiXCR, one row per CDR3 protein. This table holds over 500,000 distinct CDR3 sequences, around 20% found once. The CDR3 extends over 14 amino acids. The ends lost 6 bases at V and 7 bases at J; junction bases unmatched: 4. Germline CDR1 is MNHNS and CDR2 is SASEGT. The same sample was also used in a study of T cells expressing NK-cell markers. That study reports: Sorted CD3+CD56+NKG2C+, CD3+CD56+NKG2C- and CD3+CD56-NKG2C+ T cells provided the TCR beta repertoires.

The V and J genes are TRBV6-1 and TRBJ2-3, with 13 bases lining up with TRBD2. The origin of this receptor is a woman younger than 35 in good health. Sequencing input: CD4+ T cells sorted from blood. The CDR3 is CASSPTSGRYTQYF. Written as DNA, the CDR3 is TGTGCCAGCAGCCCGACTAGCGGGAGGTATACGCAGTATTTT.